The next 20 T cell receptor beta chains were all read from a single sample in a study of CD8+ T cells in alopecia areata. In each case, RNA was isolated and then reverse transcribed into cDNA as the sequencing template. Generated by immunoSEQ multiplex PCR, the TCRdb table keeps only in-frame clones and is missing some. The top ten hold 0.85% to 1.3% of the sample, which has approximately 180,000 clones, less than 65% seen once. Noted treatment: oral pan-JAK inhibitor, 5-10 mg twice daily. The sample in question was CD4+ T cells sorted from blood, obtained at week 24, from a patient treated with tofacitinib. The receptors were sampled from a human donor with alopecia areata.

V is TRBV30 and J is TRBJ1-2; TRBD1 agrees at 8 bases. The CDR3 runs 14 residues. Germline CDR1 GTSNPN, CDR2 SVGIG (reference sequence). Trimming at V came to 4 bases and at J to 2 bases, leaving 6 bases not matched to a gene. The CDR3 DNA follows: TGTGCCTGGACCCCAGGGGGCTCCAACTATGGCTACACCTTC. It translates to CAWTPGGSNYGYTF.

This clone was counted a few times. The chain uses TRBV19 and TRBJ1-4, with D maybe TRBD1 (6 bases). Germline CDR1 reads LNHDA; CDR2 reads SQIVND (reference sequence). The V end was cut by 7 bases, the J end by 4 bases, with 16 bases between. This CDR3 is built from 15 residues. This CDR3 is CASTGGQPRNEKLFF. Written as DNA, the CDR3 is TGTGCCAGTACCGGAGGACAGCCTCGTAATGAAAAACTGTTTTTT.

The count of this clone is one. J is TRBJ2-5 and V is TRBV7-2; TRBD2 might be the D (5 bases). The CDR3 totals 14 residues. Germline CDR1 is SGHTA and CDR2 is FQGNSA. Trimming stripped 2 bases from V and 4 bases from J, with 11 bases between. As DNA, the CDR3 is TGTGCCAGCAGCTTAAGGGAGCGAGGAGAGACCCAGTACTTC. Translation: CASSLRERGETQYF.

This clone was detected ten times or more. This chain connects TRBV7-9 to TRBJ1-1; a possible D gene is TRBD1 (5 bases). Trimming cost V 10 bases and J 0 bases, with 12 bases left between them. This CDR3 has 13 amino acids. Looked up from germline, CDR1 is SEHNR and CDR2 is FQNEAQ (reference sequence). The DNA for the CDR3 is TGTGCCACTGGGGGTGTGGTGAACACTGAAGCTTTCTTT. Translated: CATGGVVNTEAFF.

The chain carries TRBV29-1 and TRBJ2-5, with TRBD1 matching 8 bases. This CDR3 comprises 14 residues. Germline values: CDR1 SQVTM, CDR2 ANQGSEA. The V gene end was trimmed by 7 bases and the J gene end by 9 bases; junction bases not matched to a gene: 16. DNA of the CDR3: TGCAGCGACCAACCCAGATCAACAGGGGGAGCCCAGTACTTC. It yields the protein CSDQPRSTGGAQYF. Full variable domain (outside the CDR3, taken from reference TRBV29-1 and TRBJ2-5): SAVISQKPSRDICQRGTSLTIQCQVDSQVTMMFWYRQQPGQSLTLIATANQGSEATYESGFVIDKFPISRPNLTFSTLTVSNMSPEDSSIYLCSDQPRSTGGAQYFGPGTRLLVL.

This clone occurred once. The V call is TRBV2, the J call TRBJ1-2; D is perhaps TRBD1 (5 bases). Germline V CDR1 and CDR2: SNHLY, FYNNEI. The CDR3 loop spans 15 amino acids. Deletions cut 3 bases from V and 1 base from J, with 12 bases between. The CDR3 protein is CASSEEGYGNYGYTF. The DNA for the CDR3 is TGTGCCAGCAGTGAGGAGGGGTACGGTAACTATGGCTACACCTTC.

This clone has just a few counts. The CDR3 region has the DNA TGTGCCAGCAGCTTAGTGGGGTCCCGGGGACAGATTGCAGCTTTCTTT. The encoded protein is CASSLVGSRGQIAAFF. The chain links TRBV7-2 to TRBJ1-1; the match to TRBD1 covers 7 bases. Germline trimming cut 1 base from V and 10 bases from J; bases unmatched to any gene: 15. Germline CDR1 reads SGHTA; CDR2 reads FQGNSA. The CDR3 spans 16 residues. Combining the CDR3 with reference TRBV7-2 and TRBJ1-1 gives the whole variable domain GAGVSQSPSNKVTEKGKDVELRCDPISGHTALYWYRQSLGQGLEFLIYFQGNSAPDKSGLPSDRFSAERTGGSVSTLTIQRTQQEDSAVYLCASSLVGSRGQIAAFFGQGTRLTVV.

The rearrangement joins TRBV5-1 to TRBJ2-3, with 8 bases lining up with TRBD1. Per germline, CDR1 SGHRS and CDR2 YFSETQ. V dropped 4 bases and J dropped 2; count of bases not matched to a gene: 6. The CDR3 is made up of 15 amino acids. The CDR3 DNA sequence: TGCGCCAGCAGCCTGGACAGGGCTTACACAGATACGCAGTATTTT. Translating it yields CASSLDRAYTDTQYF. The full variable domain, in which reference TRBV5-1 and TRBJ2-3 provide the parts outside the CDR3, is KAGVTQTPRYLIKTRGQQVTLSCSPISGHRSVSWYQQTPGQGLQFLFEYFSETQRNKGNFPGRFSGRQFSNSRSEMNVSTLELGDSALYLCASSLDRAYTDTQYFGPGTRLTVL.

The rearrangement joins TRBV29-1 to TRBJ2-1; perhaps TRBD2 as D (6 bases). CDR1 is SQVTM, CDR2 ANQGSEA, per germline. Trimming removed 5 bases at V and 0 bases at J, with 17 bases between. This CDR3 is built from 16 residues. The CDR3 nucleotides are TGCAGCGTTCGCGGGACCGGCGAACGCTCCTACAATGAGCAGTTCTTC. It codes for CSVRGTGERSYNEQFF.

This chain uses TRBV30 with TRBJ2-3; no definite D call. CDR1 is GTSNPN, CDR2 SVGIG, per germline (reference sequence). There are 14 residues in the CDR3. Trimming shortened V by 4 bases and J by 8 bases, and 19 bases separated the two germline ends. CDR3 in amino acids: CAWKGPVIPFTQYF. The CDR3 DNA reads as TGTGCCTGGAAAGGTCCGGTCATCCCCTTTACGCAGTATTTT.

The chain combines TRBV29-1 with TRBJ1-1; D is uncertain. With 1 base removed from V and 1 base from J, the gap between germline ends came to 13 bases. This CDR3 spans 15 amino acids. Germline assignment: CDR1 SQVTM and CDR2 ANQGSEA. In DNA, the CDR3 is TGCAGCGTTGAAGTTGGGTGGCCGCCGAACACTGAAGCTTTCTTT. Its protein product is CSVEVGWPPNTEAFF. The entire variable domain, with the rest obtained from reference TRBV29-1 and TRBJ1-1, is as follows: SAVISQKPSRDICQRGTSLTIQCQVDSQVTMMFWYRQQPGQSLTLIATANQGSEATYESGFVIDKFPISRPNLTFSTLTVSNMSPEDSSIYLCSVEVGWPPNTEAFFGQGTRLTVV.

The V call is TRBV30, the J call TRBJ1-1; D unclear. Germline values: CDR1 GTSNPN, CDR2 SVGIG (reference sequence). The V gene lost 4 bases and the J gene lost 2 bases, with 5 bases spanning the gap. The CDR3 contains 11 residues. The CDR3 is CAWKSNTEAFF. DNA of the CDR3: TGTGCCTGGAAATCTAACACTGAAGCTTTCTTT. The full variable domain, rest sourced from reference TRBV30 and TRBJ1-1, is SQTIHQWPATLVQPVGSPLSLECTVEGTSNPNLYWYRQAAGRGLQLLFYSVGIGQISSEVPQNLSASRPQDRQFILSSKKLLLSDSGFYLCAWKSNTEAFFGQGTRLTVV.

CDR3 region: CASSLDSPNTEAFF. The CDR3 bases are TGCGCCAGCAGCTTGGACAGCCCGAACACTGAAGCTTTCTTT. J is TRBJ1-1 and V is TRBV5-1; no clear D gene. Germline values: CDR1 SGHRS, CDR2 YFSETQ. Trimming pared 0 bases from V and 1 base from J, leaving 7 bases between. The CDR3 loop spans 14 amino acids.

The V gene is TRBV29-1, the J gene TRBJ1-1; a weak D match, TRBD1 (6 bases). V was cut by 4 bases and J by 3 bases, with 18 bases left in between. Germline lookup yields CDR1 SQVTM and CDR2 ANQGSEA. The CDR3 has 15 amino acids. The CDR3 coding sequence is TGCAGCGTTGCTCCCCGACAGGCCCTCGACACTGAAGCTTTCTTT. Its translation is CSVAPRQALDTEAFF.

The gene calls are TRBV29-1 and TRBJ1-2; D is undetermined. CDR3 length equals 14 residues. Germline CDR1 and CDR2: SQVTM and ANQGSEA. V dropped 4 bases and J dropped 0 bases, with 12 bases sitting between them. CDR3 sequence: CSVARVLTNYGYTF. The CDR3 DNA sequence: TGCAGCGTTGCCCGGGTCCTTACTAACTATGGCTACACCTTC.

This clone was recorded a few times. The chain couples TRBV29-1 to TRBJ2-1; D assignment may be TRBD1 or TRBD2 (6 bases each). The V and J ends lost 7 bases and 9 bases respectively, with 13 bases between them. The CDR3 is made up of 11 amino acids. Germline V gene lookup returns CDR1 SQVTM and CDR2 ANQGSEA. The CDR3 loop is CSAGGVFEQFF. CDR3 nucleotide sequence: TGCAGCGCCGGGGGCGTTTTTGAGCAGTTCTTC.

On this clone: This may be a read error, as it is one base from a much larger clone. V and J are TRBV7-2 and TRBJ1-1, with D possibly TRBD1 on 6 matching bases. The germline V gene has CDR1 SGHTA and CDR2 FQGNSA. The CDR3 contains 13 residues. V lost 4 bases, J lost 0 bases, and 6 bases lay in between. DNA of the CDR3: TGTGCCAGCAGCTGGACAGTGAACACTGAAGCTTTCTTT. It translates to CASSWTVNTEAFF.

V gene TRBV7-2 combines with J gene TRBJ1-5; 7 bases agree with TRBD1. CDR1 and CDR2 from the germline V gene are SGHTA and FQGNSA. V shed 2 bases, J shed 9 bases, and the junction held 7 bases outside the gene matches. The CDR3 is 14 amino acids. The CDR3: CASSLRQGGVPQHF. The CDR3 nucleotides read TGTGCCAGCAGCTTAAGGCAGGGGGGAGTGCCCCAGCATTTT.

The chain uses TRBV7-2 and TRBJ1-2, with 9 nucleotides matching TRBD1. The CDR3 contains 16 residues. With V trimmed by 5 bases and J by 4 bases, 11 bases remained unmatched. Germline V gives CDR1 SGHTA, CDR2 FQGNSA. CDR3 region: CASSLTRRQGGYGYTF. CDR3 bases: TGTGCCAGCAGCCTGACGAGGCGACAGGGGGGCTATGGCTACACCTTC.

The chain uses TRBV6-5 and TRBJ1-1; D may be TRBD1 (6 bases). This CDR3 contains 12 residues. V was pared by 10 bases and J by 8 bases, with 17 bases between. Germline assignment: CDR1 MNHEY and CDR2 SVGAGI. The DNA for the CDR3 is TGTGCCACCGTAACCGGGGGCAGGGAAGCTTTCTTT. It is translated as CATVTGGREAFF.